Presented here are 22 T cell receptor beta chains from one specimen sequenced in a study of T cells in women clearing cervical HPV infection. Assay used: immunoSEQ multiplex PCR; TCRdb lists only in-frame clones, some missing. This sample contains about 30,000 clones. Sequencing used blood buffy coat. These receptors came from a woman aged 18-70 years with a cervical HPV16 infection that either progressed to CIN3+ or cleared (not recorded which).

For this clone: The DNA ends 3 residues before the CDR3 does, and the rest of the CDR3 is filled in from the germline J gene. The chain employs TRBV7-3 and TRBJ2-3; no clear D. V was pared by 0 bases and J by 2 bases, with 3 bases between. CDR1 and CDR2 (germline): SGHTA, FQGTGA. This CDR3 comprises 13 residues. Incomplete CDR3 DNA: TGTGCCAGCAGCTTAACCAACACAGATACG. This codes for CASSLTNTDT. The entire CDR3 reads CASSLTNTDTQYF. The whole variable domain, remainder taken from reference TRBV7-3 and TRBJ2-3, is GAGVSQTPSNKVTEKGKYVELRCDPISGHTALYWYRQSLGQGPEFLIYFQGTGAADDSGLPNDRFFAVRPEGSVSTLKIQRTERGDSAVYLCASSLTNTDTQYFGPGTRLTVL.

For this clone: The CDR3 extends 3 residues past the end of the read, so its final part is completed from the germline J gene. The chain links TRBV27 to TRBJ1-6; D is ambiguous. Trimming cost V 9 bases and J 2 bases, with 17 bases left between them. CDR3 length equals 16 residues. The germline V gene has CDR1 MNHEY and CDR2 SMNVEV (reference sequence). The CDR3 spells CASSRRVGPYNSPLHF. Incomplete CDR3 DNA: TGTGCCAGTTCAAGGCGGGTCGGTCCCTATAATTCACCC.

Turning to this clone: The missing CDR3 end, 3 residues past where the read stops, is filled in from the germline J gene. The chain carries TRBV28 and TRBJ2-7, with 11 bases lining up with TRBD2. The CDR3 extends over 16 amino acids. V was pared by 6 bases and J by 3 bases, with 10 bases of the junction left unmatched. Germline V CDR1 and CDR2: MDHEN, SYDVKM. The CDR3 bases that were read are TGTGCCAGCAGAGCCGGTATAGCGGGAGGGGACTACGAG. It is translated as CASRAGIAGGDYE. The entire CDR3 is CASRAGIAGGDYEQYF. The full variable domain, with the rest looked up from reference TRBV28 and TRBJ2-7, is DVKVTQSSRYLVKRTGEKVFLECVQDMDHENMFWYRQDPGLGLRLIYFSYDVKMKEKGDIPEGYSVSREKKERFSLILESASTNQTSMYLCASRAGIAGGDYEQYFGPGTRLTVT.

As concerns this clone: The read falls 3 residues short of the CDR3 end, and the missing part is taken from the germline J gene. V gene TRBV7-9 combines with J gene TRBJ1-6; 8 nucleotides align to TRBD1. The CDR3 has 15 amino acids. The V gene end was trimmed by 4 bases and the J gene end by 7 bases; junction bases not matched to a gene: 6. Germline V lookup: CDR1 SEHNR, CDR2 FQNEAQ (reference sequence). Incomplete CDR3 DNA: TGTGCCAGCAGCTACGGGACAGGTCGCAATTCACCC. Amino acid sequence: CASSYGTGRNSP. The full CDR3 reads CASSYGTGRNSPLHF. Filled out from reference TRBV7-9 and TRBJ1-6, the complete variable domain reads DTGVSQNPRHKITKRGQNVTFRCDPISEHNRLYWYRQTLGQGPEFLTYFQNEAQLEKSRLLSDRFSAERPKGSFSTLEIQRTEQGDSAMYLCASSYGTGRNSPLHFGNGTRLTVT.

About this clone: The missing CDR3 end, 3 residues past where the read stops, is filled in from the germline J gene. The chain recombines TRBV4-2 with TRBJ2-7; tentative D call: TRBD1 (5 bases). Germline values: CDR1 LGHNA, CDR2 YNFKEQ. The CDR3 contains 14 residues. Trimming stripped 0 bases from V and 4 bases from J, with 10 bases between. CDR3 sequence reads: CASSQDLRDYEQYF. CDR3 DNA, as far as it was read: TGTGCCAGCAGCCAAGATCTCAGGGATTACGAG.

In the case of this clone: The CDR3 end lies 3 residues beyond the end of the read and is filled in from the germline J gene. The chain uses TRBV5-1 and TRBJ1-2; D not certain. Germline values: CDR1 SGHRS, CDR2 YFSETQ. The CDR3 sequence is 13 residues long. CDR3 DNA, as far as it was read: TGCGCCAGCAGCTTGGCATTCTCCTACGAC. Residues: CASSLAFSYD. The CDR3 in its entirety is CASSLAFSYDYTF.

A remark on this clone: The observed sequence ends 3 residues before the CDR3 terminus, with the missing tail filled in from the germline J gene. The chain joins TRBV2 to TRBJ2-1; D is undetermined. The CDR3 is 13 residues long. V lost 5 bases and J lost 6, with 11 bases in between. Per germline, CDR1 SNHLY and CDR2 FYNNEI. CDR3 in amino acids: CASSLNLGNEQFF. CDR3 DNA, as far as it was read: TGTGCCAGCAGTTTGAATCTAGGCAATGAG.

Concerning this clone itself: The sequence runs out 3 residues before the end of the CDR3; the remainder is reconstructed from the germline J gene. The chain recombines TRBV13 with TRBJ2-3; 7 bases match TRBD1. The V and J ends lost 5 bases and 6 bases, in that order; junction bases with no gene match: 11. The CDR3 has 15 residues. The germline V gene has CDR1 PRHDT and CDR2 FYEKMQ (reference sequence). The CDR3 loop is CASSPEGTENDTQYF. CDR3 DNA, as far as it was read: TGTGCCAGCAGCCCTGAGGGGACAGAGAACGATACG.

Concerning this clone itself: The read terminates 3 residues ahead of where the CDR3 ends, so the germline J gene completes it. The chain combines TRBV5-4 with TRBJ1-4; D unresolved. The CDR3 covers 13 residues. The ends were cut back, 4 bases at V and 5 bases at J, with 9 bases in the middle. The germline V gene encodes CDR1 SGHNT and CDR2 YYREEE (reference sequence). The CDR3 DNA, read in part, is TGTGCCAGCAGCGGCGGGGTGAATGAAAAA. Translating gives CASSGGVNEK. The entire CDR3 protein reads CASSGGVNEKLFF.

As regards this clone: The CDR3 end lies 3 residues beyond the end of the read and is filled in from the germline J gene. Additional DNA sequences in this sample encode the identical CDR3. The chain uses TRBV7-2 and TRBJ1-3; D is ambiguous. The CDR3 is 11 residues long. Germline CDR1 and CDR2: SGHTA and FQGNSA. CDR3 region: CASSSPRAIYF. The sequenced CDR3 bases are TGTGCCAGCAGCTCTCCTCGCGCT. The entire variable domain, with the rest obtained from reference TRBV7-2 and TRBJ1-3, is as follows: GAGVSQSPSNKVTEKGKDVELRCDPISGHTALYWYRQSLGQGLEFLIYFQGNSAPDKSGLPSDRFSAERTGGSVSTLTIQRTQQEDSAVYLCASSSPRAIYFGEGSWLTVV.

As regards this clone: The read terminates 3 residues ahead of where the CDR3 ends, so the germline J gene completes it. The chain joins TRBV19 to TRBJ2-5; 9 bases fit TRBD1. This CDR3 comprises 14 residues. The junction had 3 bases not matched to a gene; V was cut back by 6 bases and J by 1 base. Germline values: CDR1 LNHDA, CDR2 SQIVND (reference sequence). The CDR3 reads CASSKQGAQETQYF. Partial CDR3 DNA: TGTGCCAGTAGCAAACAGGGGGCCCAAGAGACC.

Notes on this clone: The read ends 3 residues shy of where the CDR3 ends; the end is completed using the germline J gene. The chain recombines TRBV2 with TRBJ1-1; D possibly corresponds to TRBD1 (5 bases). The CDR3 loop spans 16 amino acids. Germline V lookup: CDR1 SNHLY, CDR2 FYNNEI. The V gene lost 4 bases and the J gene lost 0 bases, with 15 bases spanning the gap. The sequenced CDR3 bases are TGTGCCAGCAGTGCATTTGGGGGGGTAATGAACACTGAA. Its translation: CASSAFGGVMNTE. The full CDR3 is CASSAFGGVMNTEAFF.

Turning to this clone: From the germline J gene comes the end of the CDR3, since the read stops 3 residues before it. The V gene is TRBV30, the J gene TRBJ1-5, with a possible D match to TRBD1 (5 bases). Trimming cost V 1 base and J 2 bases, with 12 bases left between them. The CDR3 runs 15 residues. Germline CDR1 is GTSNPN and CDR2 is SVGIG (reference sequence). CDR3 sequence: CAWSGGGRGNQPQHF. Incomplete CDR3 DNA: TGTGCCTGGAGTGGGGGCGGAAGAGGCAATCAGCCC.

Note on this clone: The DNA ends 3 residues before the CDR3 does, and the rest of the CDR3 is filled in from the germline J gene. The chain joins TRBV10-3 to TRBJ2-7; weak D call: TRBD1 (7 bases). Trimming took off 3 bases at V and 3 bases at J, with 18 bases between the two ends. CDR3 size: 16 residues. Germline assignment: CDR1 ENHRY and CDR2 SYGVKD. CDR3 DNA (partial): TGTGCCATCAGTGAAAACCCAGGGGGGAGTAGCTACGAG. It encodes CAISENPGGSSYE. The CDR3 in its entirety is CAISENPGGSSYEQYF.

CDR3 DNA, as far as it was read: TGTGCCAGCAGCCCTTACTTTTCACCC. Residues: CASSPYFSP. The whole CDR3 reads CASSPYFSPLHF. The rearrangement uses TRBV7-9 and TRBJ1-6; D gene uncertain. The sequence runs out 3 residues before the end of the CDR3; the remainder is reconstructed from the germline J gene. CDR3 length: 12 residues. V lost 5 bases and J lost 9, with 8 bases in between. The germline V gene encodes CDR1 SEHNR and CDR2 FQNEAQ (reference sequence). The full variable domain, its missing parts supplied by reference TRBV7-9 and TRBJ1-6, is DTGVSQNPRHKITKRGQNVTFRCDPISEHNRLYWYRQTLGQGPEFLTYFQNEAQLEKSRLLSDRFSAERPKGSFSTLEIQRTEQGDSAMYLCASSPYFSPLHFGNGTRLTVT.

Concerning this clone: From the germline J gene comes the end of the CDR3, since the read stops 3 residues before it. The chain couples TRBV19 to TRBJ2-3; 10 nucleotides align to TRBD2. CDR1 is LNHDA, CDR2 SQIVND, per germline (reference sequence). The CDR3 is made up of 15 amino acids. CDR3 DNA (partial): TGTGCCAGTAGTATGGCTAGCGGGGGTCAAGAGACG. It encodes CASSMASGGQET. The entire CDR3 sequence reads CASSMASGGQETQYF.

CDR3 in amino acids: CSAYKRAKNIQYF. The part of the CDR3 DNA that was read is TGCAGTGCTTACAAGAGAGCCAAAAACATT. This chain connects TRBV20-1 to TRBJ2-4; D gene uncertain. The CDR3 is cut off 3 residues early in the read; its end comes from the germline J gene. Germline V gene lookup returns CDR1 DFQATT and CDR2 SNEGSKA (reference sequence). The V end was cut by 5 bases, the J end by 0 bases, with 8 bases between. This CDR3 has 13 residues.

Note on this clone: The read finishes 3 residues shy of the CDR3 end, and the germline J gene is used to complete it. J is TRBJ2-4 and V is TRBV11-2, with TRBD1 identical over 10 bases. From germline, CDR1 is SGHAT and CDR2 FQNNGV. The CDR3 is 14 residues long. With V trimmed by 3 bases and J by 5 bases, 1 base remained unmatched. CDR3 residues: CASSLDRGENIQYF. CDR3 DNA (partial): TGTGCCAGCAGCTTGGACAGGGGGGAAAACATT.

Concerning this clone itself: The read finishes 3 residues shy of the CDR3 end, and the germline J gene is used to complete it. This chain links TRBV12-3 or TRBV12-4 with TRBJ1-4, with TRBD1 as a possible D gene (5 bases). The CDR3 loop spans 13 amino acids. Trimming took off 4 bases at V and 5 bases at J, with 8 bases between the two ends. CDR3 sequence reads: CASSSPGNEKLFF. CDR3 bases read: TGTGCCAGCAGTTCTCCAGGGAATGAAAAA.

As for this clone: The read terminates 3 residues ahead of where the CDR3 ends, so the germline J gene completes it. The J gene is TRBJ2-7, the V gene TRBV12-3 or TRBV12-4; possibly TRBD2 for D (7 bases). V was pared by 4 bases and J by 2 bases, with 12 bases between. The length of the CDR3 is 14 residues. The CDR3 bases that were read are TGTGCCAGCAGTTGGGGGGGGGCTACCTACGAG. It yields the protein CASSWGGATYE. The whole CDR3 protein reads CASSWGGATYEQYF.

Details on this clone: The read terminates 3 residues before the CDR3 end, so the remaining end is supplied by the germline J gene. The V gene is TRBV27, the J gene TRBJ1-2; 7 bases fit TRBD1. V gave up 3 bases and J gave up 2 bases; unmatched junction bases: 15. The CDR3 covers 18 residues. Per the germline V gene, CDR1 is MNHEY and CDR2 is SMNVEV (reference sequence). The DNA read from the CDR3 is TGTGCCAGCAGTTTTGATCCCAGACCGGGACAGATGAACTATGGC. Translation: CASSFDPRPGQMNYG. The CDR3 as a whole reads CASSFDPRPGQMNYGYTF.

On this clone itself: Sequence at one end of the junction differs from germline and may be a read error. The read stops 3 residues short of the end of the CDR3; the missing end is completed from the germline J gene. The V and J genes are TRBV19 and TRBJ2-2; D is perhaps TRBD2 (6 bases). The CDR3 extends over 14 amino acids. From germline, CDR1 is LNHDA and CDR2 SQIVND (reference sequence). The CDR3 sequence is CASSISGWNGGLFF. The sequenced part of the CDR3 DNA is TGTGCCAGTAGTATTTCGGGTTGGAACGGGGGG.